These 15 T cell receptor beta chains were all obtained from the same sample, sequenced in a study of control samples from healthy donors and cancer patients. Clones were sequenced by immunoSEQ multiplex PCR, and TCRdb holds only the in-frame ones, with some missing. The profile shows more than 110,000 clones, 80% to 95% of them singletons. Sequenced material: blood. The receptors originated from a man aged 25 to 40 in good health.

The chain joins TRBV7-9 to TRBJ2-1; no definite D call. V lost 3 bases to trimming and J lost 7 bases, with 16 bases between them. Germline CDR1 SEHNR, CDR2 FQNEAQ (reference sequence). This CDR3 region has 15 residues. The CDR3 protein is CASSFLGAWENEQFF. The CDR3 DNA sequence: TGTGCCAGCAGCTTCCTAGGCGCCTGGGAAAATGAGCAGTTCTTC.

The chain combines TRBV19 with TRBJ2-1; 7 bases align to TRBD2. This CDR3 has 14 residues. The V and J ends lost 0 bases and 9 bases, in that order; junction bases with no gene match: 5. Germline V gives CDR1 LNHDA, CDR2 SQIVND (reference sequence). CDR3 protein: CASSIEGGGGEQFF. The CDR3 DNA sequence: TGTGCCAGTAGTATAGAAGGCGGGGGAGGTGAGCAGTTCTTC. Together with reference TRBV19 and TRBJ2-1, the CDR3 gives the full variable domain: DGGITQSPKYLFRKEGQNVTLSCEQNLNHDAMYWYRQDPGQGLRLIYYSQIVNDFQKGDIAEGYSVSREKKESFPLTVTSAQKNPTAFYLCASSIEGGGGEQFFGPGTRLTVL.

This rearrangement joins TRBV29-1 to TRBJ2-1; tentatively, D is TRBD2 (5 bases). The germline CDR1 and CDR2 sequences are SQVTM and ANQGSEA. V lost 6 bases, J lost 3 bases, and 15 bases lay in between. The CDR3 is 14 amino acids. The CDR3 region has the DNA TGCAGCGTCCGAGGGCTCCCCCGCTACAATGAGCAGTTCTTC. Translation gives CSVRGLPRYNEQFF.

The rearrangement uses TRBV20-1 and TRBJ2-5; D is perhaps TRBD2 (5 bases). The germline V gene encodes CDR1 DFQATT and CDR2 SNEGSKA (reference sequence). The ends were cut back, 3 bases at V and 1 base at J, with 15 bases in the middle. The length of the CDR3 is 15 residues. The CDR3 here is CSASDPSGTQETQYF. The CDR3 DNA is TGCAGTGCTAGTGACCCCAGCGGAACCCAAGAGACCCAGTACTTC.

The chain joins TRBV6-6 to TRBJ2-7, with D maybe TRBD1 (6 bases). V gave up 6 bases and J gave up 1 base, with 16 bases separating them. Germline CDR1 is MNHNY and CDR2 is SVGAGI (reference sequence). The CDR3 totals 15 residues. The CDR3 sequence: CASRTRQVGSYEQYF. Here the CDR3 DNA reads TGTGCCAGCAGAACACGACAGGTAGGATCCTACGAGCAGTACTTC.

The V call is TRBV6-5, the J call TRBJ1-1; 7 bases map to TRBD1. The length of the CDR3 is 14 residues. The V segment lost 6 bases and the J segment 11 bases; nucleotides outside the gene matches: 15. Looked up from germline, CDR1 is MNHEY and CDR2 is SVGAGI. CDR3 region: CASRAGTVTKSAFF. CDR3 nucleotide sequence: TGTGCCAGCAGGGCTGGGACAGTCACTAAATCGGCTTTCTTT.

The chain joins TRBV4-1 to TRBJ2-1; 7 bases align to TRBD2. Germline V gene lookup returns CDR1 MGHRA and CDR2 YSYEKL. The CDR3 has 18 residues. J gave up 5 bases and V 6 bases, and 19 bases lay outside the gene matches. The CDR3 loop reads CASRVSGGSLIGNNEQFF. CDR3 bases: TGCGCCAGCAGGGTCTCGGGCGGGAGTTTAATAGGAAACAATGAGCAGTTCTTC.

CDR3 nucleotide sequence: TGTGCCAGCAGTTATTACAATGAGCAGTTCTTC. Translating it yields CASSYYNEQFF. This chain links TRBV27 with TRBJ2-1, with D hard to call. Germline values: CDR1 MNHEY, CDR2 SMNVEV (reference sequence). The CDR3 sequence is 11 residues long. The V and J ends lost 4 bases and 4 bases respectively, with 2 bases between them.

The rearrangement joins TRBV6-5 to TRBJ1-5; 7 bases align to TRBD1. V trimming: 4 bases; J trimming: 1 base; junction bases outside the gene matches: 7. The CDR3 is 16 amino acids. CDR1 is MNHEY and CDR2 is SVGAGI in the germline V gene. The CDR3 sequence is CASSSSTTGSNQPQHF. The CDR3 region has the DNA TGTGCCAGCAGTTCATCTACGACAGGGAGCAATCAGCCCCAGCATTTT.

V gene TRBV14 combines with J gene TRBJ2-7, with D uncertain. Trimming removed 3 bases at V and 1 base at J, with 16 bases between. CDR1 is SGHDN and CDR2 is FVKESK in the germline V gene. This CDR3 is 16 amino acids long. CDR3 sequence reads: CASSQGRQTLSYEQYF. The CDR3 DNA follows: TGTGCCAGCAGCCAGGGAAGACAAACCCTATCCTACGAGCAGTACTTC.

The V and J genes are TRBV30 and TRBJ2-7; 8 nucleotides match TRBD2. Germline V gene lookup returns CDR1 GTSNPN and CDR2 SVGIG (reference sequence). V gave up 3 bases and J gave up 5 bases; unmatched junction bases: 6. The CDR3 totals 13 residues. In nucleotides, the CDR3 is TGTGCCTGGAGGCGAGCGGGAGTCCACGAGCAGTACTTC. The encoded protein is CAWRRAGVHEQYF.

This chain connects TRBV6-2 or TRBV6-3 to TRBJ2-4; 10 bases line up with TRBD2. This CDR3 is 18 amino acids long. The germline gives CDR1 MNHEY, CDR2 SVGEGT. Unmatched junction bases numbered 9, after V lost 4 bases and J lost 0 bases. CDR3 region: CASSSGAGGSLAKNIQYF. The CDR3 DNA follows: TGTGCCAGCAGTTCCGGAGCGGGAGGGTCCTTAGCCAAAAACATTCAGTACTTC.

The CDR3 nucleotides read TGTGCCAGTAGCCGCCGGGACGGAAATTCACCCCTCCACTTT. Residues: CASSRRDGNSPLHF. The chain couples TRBV19 to TRBJ1-6, with D possibly being TRBD1 (5 bases). From germline, CDR1 is LNHDA and CDR2 SQIVND (reference sequence). The germline V and J ends were trimmed by 6 bases and 7 bases, with 13 bases remaining between them. There are 14 residues in the CDR3.

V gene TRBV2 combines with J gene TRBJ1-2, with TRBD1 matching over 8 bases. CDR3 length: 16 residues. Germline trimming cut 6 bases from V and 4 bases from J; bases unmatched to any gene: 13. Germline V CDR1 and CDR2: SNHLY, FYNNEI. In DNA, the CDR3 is TGTGCCAGCAGGCTCCCGGGACAGGAATCAAGCTATGGCTACACCTTC. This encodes CASRLPGQESSYGYTF.

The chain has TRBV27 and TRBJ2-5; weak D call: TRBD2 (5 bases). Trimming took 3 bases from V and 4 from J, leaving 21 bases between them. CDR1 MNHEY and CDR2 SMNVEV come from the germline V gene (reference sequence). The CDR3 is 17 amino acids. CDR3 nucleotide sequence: TGTGCCAGCAGTTTGTCCCGCCGGCGGGTCCTGCCAGAGACCCAGTACTTC. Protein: CASSLSRRRVLPETQYF.